This TCR beta chain appears in the sequencing data of a study of Ad26.COV2.S vaccination and SARS-CoV-2 variants. Study summary: Ad26.COV2.S given intramuscularly, once or twice 56 days apart.

The germline V gene encodes CDR1 SGHTA and CDR2 FQGNSA. V lost 1 base to trimming and J lost 4 bases; unmatched junction nucleotides: 10. The CDR3 has 18 residues. Treatment: about 20 received Ad26.COV2.S at low or high dose, single or two shots; roughly five received placebo; per-sample allocation not given. Day 63 after the first injection of vaccine or placebo was the sampling time. Data came from immunoSEQ multiplex PCR; TCRdb stores just in-frame clones and leaves some out. The sample has about 350,000 clones, approximately 84% seen once. Study-wide points: Comparable non-spike TCR breadth was observed in vaccine and placebo recipients.

Concerning this clone itself: Its target is not known.

The chain recombines TRBV7-2 with TRBJ2-3; TRBD2 aligns across 11 bases. The sequencing here drew on peripheral blood, taken in a trial of Ad26.COV2.S vaccine versus placebo. This receptor was taken from a person between 18 and 65 years old who received the Ad26.COV2.S COVID-19 vaccine or a placebo. CDR3 DNA sequence: TGTGCCAGCAGCTTAGGGACTAGCGGGTCTGCCCTCCCAGATACGCAGTATTTT. It encodes CASSLGTSGSALPDTQYF.